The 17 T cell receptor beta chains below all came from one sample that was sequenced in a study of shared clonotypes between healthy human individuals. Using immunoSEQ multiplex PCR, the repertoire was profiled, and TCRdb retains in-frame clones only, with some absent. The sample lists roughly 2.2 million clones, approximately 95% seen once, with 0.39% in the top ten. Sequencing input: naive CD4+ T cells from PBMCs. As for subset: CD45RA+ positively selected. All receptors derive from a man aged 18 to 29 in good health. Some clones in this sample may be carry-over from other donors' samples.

The CDR3 nucleotides are TGTGCCAGCAGCGTAGTCAACGGGGAAGGCACAGATACGCAGTATTTT. Its protein product is CASSVVNGEGTDTQYF. The J gene is TRBJ2-3, the V gene TRBV9; TRBD2 is a possible D gene (5 bases). Trimming pared 0 bases from V and 1 base from J, leaving 12 bases between. Germline values: CDR1 SGDLS, CDR2 YYNGEE. This CDR3 has 16 residues.

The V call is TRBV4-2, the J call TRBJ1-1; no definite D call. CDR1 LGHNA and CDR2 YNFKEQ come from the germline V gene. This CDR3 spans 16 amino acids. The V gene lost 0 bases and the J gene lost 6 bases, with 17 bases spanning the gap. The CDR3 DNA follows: TGTGCCAGCAGCCAAGAAGTAGGCATTTGGCGCGCTGAAGCTTTCTTT. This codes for CASSQEVGIWRAEAFF.

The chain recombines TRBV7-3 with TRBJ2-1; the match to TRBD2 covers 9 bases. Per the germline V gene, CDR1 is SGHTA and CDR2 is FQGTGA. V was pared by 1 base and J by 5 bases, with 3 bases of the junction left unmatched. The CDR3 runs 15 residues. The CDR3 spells CASSLRLAGHNEQFF. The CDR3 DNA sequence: TGTGCCAGCAGCTTAAGGCTAGCGGGACACAATGAGCAGTTCTTC.

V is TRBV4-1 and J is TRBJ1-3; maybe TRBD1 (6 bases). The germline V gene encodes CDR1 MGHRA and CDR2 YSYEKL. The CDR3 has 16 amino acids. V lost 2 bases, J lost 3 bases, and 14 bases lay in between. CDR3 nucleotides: TGCGCCAGCAGCCAACTGACAGGTTTGCTTGGAAACACCATATATTTT. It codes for CASSQLTGLLGNTIYF.

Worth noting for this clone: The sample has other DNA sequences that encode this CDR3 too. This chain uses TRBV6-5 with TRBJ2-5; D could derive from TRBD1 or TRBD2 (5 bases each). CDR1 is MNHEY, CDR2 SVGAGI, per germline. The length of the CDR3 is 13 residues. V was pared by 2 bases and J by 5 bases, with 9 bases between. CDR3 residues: CASSYGGRETQYF. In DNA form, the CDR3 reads TGTGCCAGCAGTTACGGGGGTCGGGAGACCCAGTACTTC.

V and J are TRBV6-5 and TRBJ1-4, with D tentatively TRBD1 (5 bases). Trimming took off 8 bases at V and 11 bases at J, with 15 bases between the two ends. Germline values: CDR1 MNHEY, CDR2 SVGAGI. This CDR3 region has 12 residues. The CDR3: CASGPPGGKLFF. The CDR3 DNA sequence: TGTGCCAGCGGACCCCCCGGGGGGAAACTGTTTTTT.

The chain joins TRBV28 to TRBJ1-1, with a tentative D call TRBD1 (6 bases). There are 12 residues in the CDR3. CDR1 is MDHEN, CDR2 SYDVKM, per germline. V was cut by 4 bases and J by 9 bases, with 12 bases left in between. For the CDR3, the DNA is TGTGCCAGCAGTTCCCCGGGACACCAAGCTTTCTTT. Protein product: CASSSPGHQAFF.

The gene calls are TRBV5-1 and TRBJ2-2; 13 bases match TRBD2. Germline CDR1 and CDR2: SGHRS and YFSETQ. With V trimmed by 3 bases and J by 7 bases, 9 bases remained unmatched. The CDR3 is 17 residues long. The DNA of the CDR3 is TGCGCCAGCAGCTCGTTCGGACTAGCGGGAGTGGGCGGGGAGCTGTTTTTT. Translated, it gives CASSSFGLAGVGGELFF.

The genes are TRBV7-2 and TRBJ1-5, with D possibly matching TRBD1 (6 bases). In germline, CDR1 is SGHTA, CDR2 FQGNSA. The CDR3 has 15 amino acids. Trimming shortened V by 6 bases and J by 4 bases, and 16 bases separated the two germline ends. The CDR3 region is CASSLRGQENQPQHF. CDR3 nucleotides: TGTGCCAGCAGTCTCCGGGGACAAGAGAATCAGCCCCAGCATTTT.

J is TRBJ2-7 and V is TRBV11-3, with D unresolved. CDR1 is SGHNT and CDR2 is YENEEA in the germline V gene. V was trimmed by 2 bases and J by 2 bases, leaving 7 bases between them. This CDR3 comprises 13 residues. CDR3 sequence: CASSLSQTYEQYF. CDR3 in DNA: TGTGCCAGCAGCTTAAGCCAGACCTACGAGCAGTACTTC.

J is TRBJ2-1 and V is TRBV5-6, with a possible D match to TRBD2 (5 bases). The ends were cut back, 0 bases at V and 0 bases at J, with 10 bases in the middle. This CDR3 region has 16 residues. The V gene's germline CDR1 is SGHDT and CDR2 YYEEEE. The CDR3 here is CASSLVSGISYNEQFF. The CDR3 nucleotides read TGTGCCAGCAGCTTGGTCAGCGGTATCTCCTACAATGAGCAGTTCTTC.

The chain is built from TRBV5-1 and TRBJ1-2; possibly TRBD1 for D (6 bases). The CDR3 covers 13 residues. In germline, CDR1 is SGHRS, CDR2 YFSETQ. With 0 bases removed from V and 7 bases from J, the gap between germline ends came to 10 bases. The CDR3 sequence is CASSLDTGSGYTF. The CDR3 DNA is TGCGCCAGCAGCTTGGATACAGGGAGTGGCTACACCTTC. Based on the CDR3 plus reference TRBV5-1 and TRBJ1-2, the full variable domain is KAGVTQTPRYLIKTRGQQVTLSCSPISGHRSVSWYQQTPGQGLQFLFEYFSETQRNKGNFPGRFSGRQFSNSRSEMNVSTLELGDSALYLCASSLDTGSGYTFGSGTRLTVV.

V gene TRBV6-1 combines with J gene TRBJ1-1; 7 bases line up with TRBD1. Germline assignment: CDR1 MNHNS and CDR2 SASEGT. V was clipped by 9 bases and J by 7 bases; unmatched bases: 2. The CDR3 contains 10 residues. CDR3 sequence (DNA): TGTGCCAGTAACAGGGGTGAAGCTTTCTTT. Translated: CASNRGEAFF.

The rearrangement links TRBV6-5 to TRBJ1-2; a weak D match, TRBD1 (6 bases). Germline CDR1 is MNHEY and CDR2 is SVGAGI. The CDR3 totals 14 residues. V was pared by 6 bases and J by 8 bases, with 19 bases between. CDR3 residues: CASRFDRSQGGYTF. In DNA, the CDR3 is TGTGCCAGCAGATTTGACAGGTCGCAAGGGGGCTACACCTTC.

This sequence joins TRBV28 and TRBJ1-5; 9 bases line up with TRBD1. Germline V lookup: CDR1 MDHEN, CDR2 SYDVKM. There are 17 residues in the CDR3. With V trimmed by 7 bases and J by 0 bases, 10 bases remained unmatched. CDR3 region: CASIPLPGQGSNQPQHF. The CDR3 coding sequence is TGTGCCAGCATCCCTCTCCCGGGACAGGGTAGCAATCAGCCCCAGCATTTT.

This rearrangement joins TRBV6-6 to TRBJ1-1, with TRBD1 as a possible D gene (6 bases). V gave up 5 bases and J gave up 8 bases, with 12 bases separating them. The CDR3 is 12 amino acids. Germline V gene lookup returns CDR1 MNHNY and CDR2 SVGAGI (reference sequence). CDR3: CASSLDSREAFF. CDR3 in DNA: TGTGCCAGCAGTCTGGACAGCCGAGAAGCTTTCTTT.

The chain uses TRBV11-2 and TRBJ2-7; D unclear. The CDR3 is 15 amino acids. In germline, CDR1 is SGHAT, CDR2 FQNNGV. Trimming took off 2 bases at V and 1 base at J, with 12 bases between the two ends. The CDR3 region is CASSLFKVLSYEQYF. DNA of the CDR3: TGTGCCAGCAGCTTATTTAAGGTCCTATCCTACGAGCAGTACTTC.